These 2 T cell receptor beta chains came from one sample sequenced in a study of blood T cells in healthy people across ages. The authors ran a second PCR of roughly 7 to 11 cycles using a sample-barcoded 5' primer and a J-beta primer mix. TCRdb processed the 5' RACE reads anew with MiXCR; each CDR3 protein has one entry. This table holds just under 900,000 distinct CDR3 sequences, under 35% found once. Sample: blood. Receptors originate from a woman aged 80 or older in good health.

V and J are TRBV6-2 or TRBV6-3 and TRBJ1-1, with unresolved D. The CDR3 has 13 amino acids. V was trimmed by 2 bases and J by 6 bases, leaving 10 bases between them. From germline, CDR1 is MNHEY and CDR2 SVGEGT. The DNA for the CDR3 is TGTGCCAGCAGTTACCCATACGTGGCTGAAGCTTTCTTT. Amino acid sequence: CASSYPYVAEAFF.

The CDR3 nucleotides read TGTGCCAGCAGGCTATTAGCGGGGGGTTGCACCGGGGAGCTGTTTTTT. It is translated as CASRLLAGGCTGELFF. The chain employs TRBV6-2 or TRBV6-3 and TRBJ2-2; TRBD2 matches 10 bases. The CDR3 is made up of 16 amino acids. The germline V gene has CDR1 MNHEY and CDR2 SVGEGT. The ends lost 6 bases at V and 4 bases at J; junction bases unmatched: 8.